This T cell receptor (beta chain) emerged from a study of blood T cells in healthy people across ages. PCR was performed a second time for about 6 to 12 cycles using a sample-barcoded 5' primer and a J-beta primer mix. Each cDNA molecule received a tag from a template-switch adaptor that had 12 random nucleotides. TCRdb passed the 5' RACE reads through MiXCR, listing each CDR3 protein once. In the table there are roughly 1,800,000 distinct CDR3 sequences, 40% to 55% of which are singletons. Per individual sample, total RNA of at least 5.5 micrograms was extracted. Notes on this clonotype: What it recognizes is unknown.

Whole-study findings and limits: Measured against age, TCR beta diversity per million T cells decreased in a roughly linear manner.

The sequence derives from a woman aged 40 to 55 in good health. The source material was blood.

The CDR3 DNA follows: TGCAGTGCTAGACCGGGGACAGTCTACTACGAGCAGTACTTC. This gives the protein CSARPGTVYYEQYF. J is TRBJ2-7 and V is TRBV20-1; 7 bases map to TRBD1. The germline V gene has CDR1 DFQATT and CDR2 SNEGSKA (reference sequence). CDR3 length equals 14 residues. V lost 2 bases to trimming and J lost 3 bases; unmatched junction nucleotides: 7.